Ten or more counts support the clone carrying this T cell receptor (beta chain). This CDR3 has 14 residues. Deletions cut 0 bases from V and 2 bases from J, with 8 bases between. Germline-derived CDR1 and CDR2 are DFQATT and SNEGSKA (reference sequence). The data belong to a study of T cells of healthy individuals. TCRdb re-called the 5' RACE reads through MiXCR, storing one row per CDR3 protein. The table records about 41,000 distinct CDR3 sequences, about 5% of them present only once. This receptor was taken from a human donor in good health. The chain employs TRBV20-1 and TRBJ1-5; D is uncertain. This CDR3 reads CSARDPTGNQPQHF. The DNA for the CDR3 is TGCAGTGCTAGAGACCCCACAGGCAATCAGCCCCAGCATTTT.